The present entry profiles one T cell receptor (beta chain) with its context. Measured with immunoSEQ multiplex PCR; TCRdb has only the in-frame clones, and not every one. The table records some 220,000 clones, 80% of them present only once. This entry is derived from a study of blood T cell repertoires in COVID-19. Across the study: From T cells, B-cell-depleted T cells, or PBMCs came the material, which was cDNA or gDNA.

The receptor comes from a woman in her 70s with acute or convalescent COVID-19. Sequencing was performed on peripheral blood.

The CDR3 coding sequence is TGTGCCACCCCGGGACTACAACCGTACGTC. Translating gives CATPGLQPYV. The chain recombines TRBV7-4 with TRBJ2-7, with 7 bases fitting TRBD2. Germline-derived CDR1 and CDR2 are SGHVT and SQSDAQ. The junction had 9 bases not matched to a gene; V was cut back by 10 bases and J by 12 bases. CDR3 length equals 10 residues.